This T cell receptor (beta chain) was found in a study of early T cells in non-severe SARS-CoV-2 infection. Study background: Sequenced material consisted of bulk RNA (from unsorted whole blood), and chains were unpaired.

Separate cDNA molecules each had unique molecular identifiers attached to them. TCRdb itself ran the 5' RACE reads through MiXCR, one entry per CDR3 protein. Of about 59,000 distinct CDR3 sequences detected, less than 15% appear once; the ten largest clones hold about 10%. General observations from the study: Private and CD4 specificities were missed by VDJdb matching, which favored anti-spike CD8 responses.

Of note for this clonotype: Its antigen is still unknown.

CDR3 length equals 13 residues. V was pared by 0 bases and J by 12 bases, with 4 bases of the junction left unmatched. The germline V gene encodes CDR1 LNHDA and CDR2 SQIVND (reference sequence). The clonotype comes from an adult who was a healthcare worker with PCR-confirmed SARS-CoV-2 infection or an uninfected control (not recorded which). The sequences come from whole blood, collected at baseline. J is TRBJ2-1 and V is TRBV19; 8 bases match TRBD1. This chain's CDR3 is CASSIDTGQGQFF. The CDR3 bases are TGTGCCAGTAGTATAGACACAGGACAGGGGCAGTTCTTC.